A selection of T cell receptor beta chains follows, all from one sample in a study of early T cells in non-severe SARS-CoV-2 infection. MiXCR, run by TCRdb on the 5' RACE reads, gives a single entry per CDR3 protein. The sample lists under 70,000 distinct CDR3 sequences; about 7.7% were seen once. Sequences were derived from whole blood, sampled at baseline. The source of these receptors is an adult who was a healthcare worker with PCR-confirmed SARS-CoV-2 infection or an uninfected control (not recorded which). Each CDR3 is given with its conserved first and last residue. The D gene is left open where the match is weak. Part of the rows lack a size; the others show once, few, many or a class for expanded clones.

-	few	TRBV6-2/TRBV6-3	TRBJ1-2	TGTGCCAGCAGTTATTCAACTGATGGCTACACCTTC	CASSYSTDGYTF
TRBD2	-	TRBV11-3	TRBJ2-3	TGTGCCAGCAGCTCAGGGACTAGCGGGAGGGATACGCAGTATTTT	CASSSGTSGRDTQYF
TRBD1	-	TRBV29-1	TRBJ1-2	TGCAGCGTTATAACAGGGGGCGCGAACAACTATGGCTACACCTTC	CSVITGGANNYGYTF
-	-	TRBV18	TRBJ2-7	TGTGCCAGCTCACCTATTAGCGGCTTCTCCTACGAGCAGTACTTC	CASSPISGFSYEQYF
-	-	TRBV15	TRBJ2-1	TGTGCCACCAGCAGAGATCCCGGGGGTAGCGGTAATGAGCAGTTCTTC	CATSRDPGGSGNEQFF
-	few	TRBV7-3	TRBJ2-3	TGTGCCAGCAGCTCACATACTGGGGGAGATACGCAGTATTTT	CASSSHTGGDTQYF
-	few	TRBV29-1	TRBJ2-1	TGCAGCGTTGATCCAGGGGAATACATTTCCAATGAGCAGTTCTTC	CSVDPGEYISNEQFF
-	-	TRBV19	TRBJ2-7	TGTGCCAGTAGTCAATTTCCCGCCTACGAGCAGTACTTC	CASSQFPAYEQYF
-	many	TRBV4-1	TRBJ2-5	TGCGCCAGCAGCCAATCCCCGGGGGAGCGGGAAGAGACCCAGTACTTC	CASSQSPGEREETQYF
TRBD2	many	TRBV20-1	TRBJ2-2	TGCAGTGCTAGAGATCCCCTAGCGGGAGATACCGGGGAGCTGTTTTTT	CSARDPLAGDTGELFF
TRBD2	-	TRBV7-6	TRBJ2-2	TGTGCCAGCAGCTTATCTACCCGCGGGAGTACGAACACCGGGGAGCTGTTTTTT	CASSLSTRGSTNTGELFF
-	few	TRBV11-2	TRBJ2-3	TGTGCCAGCAGCGCAACGGGACCCAGCACAGATACGCAGTATTTT	CASSATGPSTDTQYF
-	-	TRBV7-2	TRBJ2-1	TGTGCCAGCAGCCCAGGACCATCGCCATACAATGAGCAGTTCTTC	CASSPGPSPYNEQFF
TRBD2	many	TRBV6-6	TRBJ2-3	TGTGCCAGCAGTTACGGGCTAGCGGGAGGAACAGATACGCAGTATTTT	CASSYGLAGGTDTQYF
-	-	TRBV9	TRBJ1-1	TGTGCCAGCAGCGTAAGGGCCGCGAACACTGAAGCTTTCTTT	CASSVRAANTEAFF
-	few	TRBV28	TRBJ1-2	TGTGCCAGCAGTTACGCCAGCCCCTATGGCTACACCTTC	CASSYASPYGYTF
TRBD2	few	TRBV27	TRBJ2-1	TGTGCCAGCAGTTTAAGGACTAGCGGTTACAATGAGCAGTTCTTC	CASSLRTSGYNEQFF
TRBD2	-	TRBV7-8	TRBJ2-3	TGTGCCAGCAGCTACAACCCTGCTGGACTAGCGGGAGGGCAAAGGCATGCAGATACGCAGTATTTT	CASSYNPAGLAGGQRHADTQYF
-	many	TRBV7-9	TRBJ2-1	TGTGCCAGCAGCGACCCTTTCTTGGATTCCTACAATGAGCAGTTCTTC	CASSDPFLDSYNEQFF
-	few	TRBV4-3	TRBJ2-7	TGCGCCAGCGGCCAGCTGTACGAGCAGTACTTC	CASGQLYEQYF
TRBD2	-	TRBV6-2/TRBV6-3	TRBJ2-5	TGTGCCAGCAGTCTAGCGGAATTTCAAGAGACCCAGTACTTC	CASSLAEFQETQYF
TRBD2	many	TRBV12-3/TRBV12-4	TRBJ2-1	TGTGCCAGCGGAAAGCAGGGCGGGGGGCTCAATGAGCAGTTCTTC	CASGKQGGGLNEQFF
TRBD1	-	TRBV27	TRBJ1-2	TGTGCCAGCAGTTTTATGGGGACAGGATATAGAAAGGATGGCTACACCTTC	CASSFMGTGYRKDGYTF
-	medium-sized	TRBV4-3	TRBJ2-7	TGCGCCAGCAGCCAAGACGCGCAGGGATACAACGAGCAGTACTTC	CASSQDAQGYNEQYF
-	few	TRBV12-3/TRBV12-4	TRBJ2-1	TGTGCCAGCAGTGGGGGACCCTACAATGAGCAGTTCTTC	CASSGGPYNEQFF
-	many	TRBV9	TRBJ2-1	TGTGCCAGCAGCGTCCCAAAAGGCGAGCAGTTCTTC	CASSVPKGEQFF
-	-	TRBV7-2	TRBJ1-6	TGTGCCAGCAGCTTAGGCCGACCTCAAGTACCCTCACCCCTCCACTTT	CASSLGRPQVPSPLHF
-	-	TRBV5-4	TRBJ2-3	TGTGCCAGCAGCTTCAAGGGCACAGATACGCAGTATTTT	CASSFKGTDTQYF
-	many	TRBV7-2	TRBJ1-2	TGTGCCAGCAGCCCCCCTGGGCTTAAGGTCTACACCTTC	CASSPPGLKVYTF
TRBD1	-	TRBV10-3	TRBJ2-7	TGTGCCATCAAGTCGGGACAGGGGGTGATTAGCGGCAGTACCTACGAGCAGTACTTC	CAIKSGQGVISGSTYEQYF
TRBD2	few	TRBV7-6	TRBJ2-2	TGTGCCAGCAGCTTAGCGACTAGCGGGAGTCCCGGGGAGCTGTTTTTT	CASSLATSGSPGELFF
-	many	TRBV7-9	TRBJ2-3	TGTGCCATCGCAGCGGGCCGCACAGATACGCAGTATTTT	CAIAAGRTDTQYF
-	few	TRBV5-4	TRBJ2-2	TGTGCCAGCAGCTTTATCGGCGGCATGAACACCGGGGAGCTGTTTTTT	CASSFIGGMNTGELFF
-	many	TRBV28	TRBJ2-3	TGTGCCAGCACCGTCCGGGACGCGCAGTATTTT	CASTVRDAQYF
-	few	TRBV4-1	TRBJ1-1	TGCGCCAGCAGCCAAGAGGGCACCACTGAAGCTTTCTTT	CASSQEGTTEAFF
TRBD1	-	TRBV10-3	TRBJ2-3	TGTGCGGGAAGGACAGGGGGCACAGATACGCAGTATTTT	CAGRTGGTDTQYF
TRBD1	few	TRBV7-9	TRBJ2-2	TGTGCCAGCAGCTTACGACAGGGGAACACCGGGGAGCTGTTTTTT	CASSLRQGNTGELFF
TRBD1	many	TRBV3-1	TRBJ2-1	TGTGCCAGCAGCCGACCGGGACAGGGGTACAATGAGCAGTTCTTC	CASSRPGQGYNEQFF
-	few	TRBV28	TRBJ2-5	TGTGCCAGCAGCTCTCAGGGGGCGGGAGGAGAGACCCAGTACTTC	CASSSQGAGGETQYF
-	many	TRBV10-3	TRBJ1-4	TGTGCCATCAGGAGGGACGGGAATGAAAAACTGTTTTTT	CAIRRDGNEKLFF
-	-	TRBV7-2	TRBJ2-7	TGTGCCAGCAGCCCGACTCTTACCCCTTACGAGCAGTACTTC	CASSPTLTPYEQYF
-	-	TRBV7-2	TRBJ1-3	TGTGCCAGCAGCTTAGGGAGAGGGTTATTTGGAAACACCATATATTTT	CASSLGRGLFGNTIYF
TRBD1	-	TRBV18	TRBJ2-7	TGTGCCAGCCCACCGGGACAGGGTAGCTACGAGCAGTACTTC	CASPPGQGSYEQYF
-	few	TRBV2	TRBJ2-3	TGTGCCAGCAGTGAAATCGTGACGGCTAGCACAGATACGCAGTATTTT	CASSEIVTASTDTQYF
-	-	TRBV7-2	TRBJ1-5	TGTGCCAGCAGCCAGGGATCCATCCTCAGCAATCAGCCCCAGCATTTT	CASSQGSILSNQPQHF
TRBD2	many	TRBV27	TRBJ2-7	TGTGCCAGCAGTTGGAGCGGGATATCCCCTCGGGAGCAGTACTTC	CASSWSGISPREQYF
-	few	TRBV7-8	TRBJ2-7	TGTGCCAGCAGCTTAGTAAGGACAGCTCCTACGGTCGAGCAGTACTTC	CASSLVRTAPTVEQYF
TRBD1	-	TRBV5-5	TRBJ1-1	TGTGCCAGCAGCGGGGGACAGGGCTCCGCAGCTTTCTTT	CASSGGQGSAAFF
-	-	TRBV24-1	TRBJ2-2	TGTGCCACCAGTGATTTGAAGGGCGGGGAGCTGTTTTTT	CATSDLKGGELFF
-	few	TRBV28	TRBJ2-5	TGTGCCAGCAGTTTCGCAGGGAAAGAGACCCAGTACTTC	CASSFAGKETQYF
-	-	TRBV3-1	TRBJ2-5	TGTGCCAGCAGCCAAGTCAAAGAGACCCAGTACTTC	CASSQVKETQYF
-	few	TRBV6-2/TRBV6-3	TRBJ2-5	TGTGCCAGCAGCCAAAGACTAGAAGCGGAGACCCAGTACTTC	CASSQRLEAETQYF